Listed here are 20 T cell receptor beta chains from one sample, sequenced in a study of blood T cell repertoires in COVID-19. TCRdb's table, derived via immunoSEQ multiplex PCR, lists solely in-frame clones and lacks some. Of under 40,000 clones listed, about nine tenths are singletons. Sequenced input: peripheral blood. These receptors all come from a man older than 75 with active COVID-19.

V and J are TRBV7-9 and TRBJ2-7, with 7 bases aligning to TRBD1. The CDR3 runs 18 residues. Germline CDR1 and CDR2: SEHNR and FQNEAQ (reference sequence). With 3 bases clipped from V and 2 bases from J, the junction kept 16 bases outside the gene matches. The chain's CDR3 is CASSFSPGQSKGAYEQYF. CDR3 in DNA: TGTGCCAGCAGCTTTTCTCCGGGACAGTCAAAGGGGGCCTACGAGCAGTACTTC.

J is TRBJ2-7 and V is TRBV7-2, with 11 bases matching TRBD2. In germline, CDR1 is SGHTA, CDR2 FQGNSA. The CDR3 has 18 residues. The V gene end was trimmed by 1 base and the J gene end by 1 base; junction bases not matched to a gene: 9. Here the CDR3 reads CASSLGYPSGRYSYEQYF. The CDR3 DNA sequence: TGTGCCAGCAGCTTAGGGTACCCTAGCGGGAGGTATTCCTACGAGCAGTACTTC.

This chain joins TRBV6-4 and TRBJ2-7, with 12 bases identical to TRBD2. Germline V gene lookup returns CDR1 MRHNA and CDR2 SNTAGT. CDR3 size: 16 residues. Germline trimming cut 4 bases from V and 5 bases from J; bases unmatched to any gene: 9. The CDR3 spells CASSGRLAGDNHEQYF. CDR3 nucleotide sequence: TGTGCCAGCAGTGGTAGACTAGCGGGAGATAACCACGAGCAGTACTTC.

In DNA, the CDR3 is TGTGCCAGCAGCTTCGGTAGCAATCAGCCCCAGCATTTT. It specifies CASSFGSNQPQHF. The chain combines TRBV5-4 with TRBJ1-5, with D hard to call. Deletions cut 2 bases from V and 0 bases from J, with 3 bases between. CDR3 length: 13 amino acids. The V gene's germline CDR1 is SGHNT and CDR2 YYREEE (reference sequence). Combining the CDR3 with reference TRBV5-4 and TRBJ1-5 gives the whole variable domain ETGVTQSPTHLIKTRGQQVTLRCSSQSGHNTVSWYQQALGQGPQFIFQYYREEENGRGNFPPRFSGLQFPNYSSELNVNALELDDSALYLCASSFGSNQPQHFGDGTRLSIL.

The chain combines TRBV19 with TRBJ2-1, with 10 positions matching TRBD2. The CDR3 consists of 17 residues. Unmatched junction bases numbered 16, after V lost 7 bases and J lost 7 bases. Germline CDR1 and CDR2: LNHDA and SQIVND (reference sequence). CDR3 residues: CASTPTGGLALLNEQFF. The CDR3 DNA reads TGTGCCAGTACCCCCACCGGGGGACTAGCGCTCCTTAATGAGCAGTTCTTC. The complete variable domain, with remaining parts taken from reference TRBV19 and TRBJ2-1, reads DGGITQSPKYLFRKEGQNVTLSCEQNLNHDAMYWYRQDPGQGLRLIYYSQIVNDFQKGDIAEGYSVSREKKESFPLTVTSAQKNPTAFYLCASTPTGGLALLNEQFFGPGTRLTVL.

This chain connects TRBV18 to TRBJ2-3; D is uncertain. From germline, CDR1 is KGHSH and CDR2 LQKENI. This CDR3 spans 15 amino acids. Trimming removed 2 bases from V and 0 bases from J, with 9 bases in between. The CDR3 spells CASSPGGRSTDTQYF. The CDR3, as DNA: TGTGCCAGCTCACCAGGCGGTAGGAGCACAGATACGCAGTATTTT.

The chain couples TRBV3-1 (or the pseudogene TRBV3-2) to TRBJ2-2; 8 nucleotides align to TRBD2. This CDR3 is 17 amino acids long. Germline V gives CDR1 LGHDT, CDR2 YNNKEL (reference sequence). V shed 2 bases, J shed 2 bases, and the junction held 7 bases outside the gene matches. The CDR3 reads CASSQRVAGLNTGELFF. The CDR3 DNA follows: TGTGCCAGCAGCCAACGGGTAGCGGGACTCAACACCGGGGAGCTGTTTTTT.

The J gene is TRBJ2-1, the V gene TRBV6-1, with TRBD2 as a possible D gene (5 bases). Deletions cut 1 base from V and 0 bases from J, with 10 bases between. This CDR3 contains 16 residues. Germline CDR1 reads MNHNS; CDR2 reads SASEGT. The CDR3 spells CASSEGRLSSYNEQFF. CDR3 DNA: TGTGCCAGCAGTGAAGGGAGACTAAGCTCCTACAATGAGCAGTTCTTC.

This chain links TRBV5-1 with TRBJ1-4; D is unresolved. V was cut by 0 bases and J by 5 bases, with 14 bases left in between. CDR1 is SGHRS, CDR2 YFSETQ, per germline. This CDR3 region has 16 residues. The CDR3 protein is CASSLAVGNMNEKLFF. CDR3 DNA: TGCGCCAGCAGCTTGGCGGTCGGGAACATGAATGAAAAACTGTTTTTT.

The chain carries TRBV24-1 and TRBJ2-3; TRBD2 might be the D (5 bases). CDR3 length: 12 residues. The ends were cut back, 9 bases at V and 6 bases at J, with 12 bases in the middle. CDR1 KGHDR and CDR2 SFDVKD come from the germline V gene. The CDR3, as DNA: TGTGCCACCGCGGCGGGCATTGATACGCAGTATTTT. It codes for CATAAGIDTQYF.

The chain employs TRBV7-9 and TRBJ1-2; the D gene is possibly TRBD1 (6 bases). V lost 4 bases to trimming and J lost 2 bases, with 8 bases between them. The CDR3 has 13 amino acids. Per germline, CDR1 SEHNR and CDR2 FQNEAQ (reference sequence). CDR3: CASSSGTNYGYTF. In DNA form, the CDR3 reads TGTGCCAGCAGCTCCGGGACAAACTATGGCTACACCTTC.

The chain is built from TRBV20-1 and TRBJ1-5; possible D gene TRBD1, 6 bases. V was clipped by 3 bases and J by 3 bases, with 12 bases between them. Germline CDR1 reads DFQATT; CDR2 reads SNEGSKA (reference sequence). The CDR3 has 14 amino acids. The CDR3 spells CSASRDRFNQPQHF. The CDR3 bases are TGCAGTGCTAGTCGCGACAGGTTCAATCAGCCCCAGCATTTT.

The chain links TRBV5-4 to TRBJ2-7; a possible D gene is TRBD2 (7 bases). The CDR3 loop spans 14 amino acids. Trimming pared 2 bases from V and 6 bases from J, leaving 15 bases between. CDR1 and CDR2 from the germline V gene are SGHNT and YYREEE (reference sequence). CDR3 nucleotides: TGTGCCAGCAGCTTCGGGGGGAAGGGGGGCGAGCAGTACTTC. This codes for CASSFGGKGGEQYF.

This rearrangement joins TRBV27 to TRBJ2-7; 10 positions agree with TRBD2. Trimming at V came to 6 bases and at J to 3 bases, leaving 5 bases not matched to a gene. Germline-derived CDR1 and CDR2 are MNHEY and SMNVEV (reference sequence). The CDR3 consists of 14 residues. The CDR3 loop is CASRRTSGVYEQYF. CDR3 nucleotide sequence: TGTGCCAGCAGACGAACTAGCGGGGTCTACGAGCAGTACTTC.

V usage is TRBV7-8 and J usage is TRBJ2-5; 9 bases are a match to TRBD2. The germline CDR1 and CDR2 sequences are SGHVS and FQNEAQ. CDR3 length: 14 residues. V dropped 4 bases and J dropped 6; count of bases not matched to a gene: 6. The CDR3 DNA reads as TGTGCCAGCAGCTCGTTAGCGGGAGTTAAGACCCAGTACTTC. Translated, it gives CASSSLAGVKTQYF.

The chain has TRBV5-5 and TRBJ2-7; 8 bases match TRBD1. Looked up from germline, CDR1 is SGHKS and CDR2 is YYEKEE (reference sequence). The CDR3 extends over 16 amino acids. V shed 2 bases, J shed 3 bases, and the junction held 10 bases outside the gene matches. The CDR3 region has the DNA TGTGCCAGCAGCTTCGCATTGGCAGGGGGCGTCTACGAGCAGTACTTC. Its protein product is CASSFALAGGVYEQYF. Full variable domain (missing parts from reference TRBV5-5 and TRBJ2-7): DAGVTQSPTHLIKTRGQQVTLRCSPISGHKSVSWYQQVLGQGPQFIFQYYEKEERGRGNFPDRFSARQFPNYSSELNVNALLLGDSALYLCASSFALAGGVYEQYFGPGTRLTVT.

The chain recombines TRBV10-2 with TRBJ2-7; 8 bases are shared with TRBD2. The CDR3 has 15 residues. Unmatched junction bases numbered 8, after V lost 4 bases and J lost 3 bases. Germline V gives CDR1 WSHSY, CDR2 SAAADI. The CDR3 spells CASSGSGGLDYEQYF. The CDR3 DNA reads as TGCGCCAGCAGTGGATCGGGGGGGTTGGACTACGAGCAGTACTTC.

The CDR3 nucleotides read TGCAGCGTTGACCGACAGGGGGTCTGGACAGATACGCAGTATTTT. It encodes CSVDRQGVWTDTQYF. The V gene is TRBV29-1, the J gene TRBJ2-3; 9 nucleotides match TRBD1. J lost 3 bases, V lost 3 bases, and 7 bases had no gene match. This CDR3 spans 15 amino acids. From germline, CDR1 is SQVTM and CDR2 ANQGSEA.

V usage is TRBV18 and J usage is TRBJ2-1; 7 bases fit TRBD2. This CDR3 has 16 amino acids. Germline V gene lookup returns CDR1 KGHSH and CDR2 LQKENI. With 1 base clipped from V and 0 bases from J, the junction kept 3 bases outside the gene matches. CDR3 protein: CASSPRAGDSYNEQFF. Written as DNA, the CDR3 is TGTGCCAGCTCACCACGTGCGGGAGACTCCTACAATGAGCAGTTCTTC. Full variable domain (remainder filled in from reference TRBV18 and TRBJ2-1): NAGVMQNPRHLVRRRGQEARLRCSPMKGHSHVYWYRQLPEEGLKFMVYLQKENIIDESGMPKERFSAEFPKEGPSILRIQQVVRGDSAAYFCASSPRAGDSYNEQFFGPGTRLTVL.

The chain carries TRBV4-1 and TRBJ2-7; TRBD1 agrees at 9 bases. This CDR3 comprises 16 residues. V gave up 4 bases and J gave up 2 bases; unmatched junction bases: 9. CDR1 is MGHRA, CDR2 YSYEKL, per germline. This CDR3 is CASSRSPGQGAYEQYF. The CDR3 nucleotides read TGCGCCAGCAGCCGTTCTCCGGGACAGGGAGCCTACGAGCAGTACTTC.